This entry describes one T cell receptor (beta chain). By share, this clonotype ranks as medium-sized (0.01 to 0.1%). The specificity of this receptor is unknown. No much larger clone is present one base from it, and per-base qualities are unavailable. This specimen belongs to a study of immune reconstitution after stem cell transplant in scleroderma (dated by TCRdb to the late 2010s). The receptor library was made with RT-PCR. The instrument was an Illumina MiSeq. The public reads were reanalyzed by TCRdb: fastp trimming at Q25, MiXCR alignment, in-frame beta chains only. A single entry per CDR3 protein holds the most common genes and DNA from its merged rows. The sample table lists more than 3,000 distinct CDR3 sequences, 8.5% to 10% of them with a count of one. The top ten clones comprise about 9.5% of the sample. This sample was obtained before or after autologous hematopoietic stem cell transplantation (not recorded which). The source of this sequence is a female donor with systemic sclerosis.

The DNA is as follows: TGCAGTGCTAGAGATTGGACAGGGGGCTTAAATGAGCAGTTCTTC. This is translated as CSARDWTGGLNEQFF. The rearrangement combines TRBV20-1 with TRBJ2-1; the central 11 bases match TRBD1. Trimmed from V: 0 bases; trimmed from J: 7 bases; junction bases lacking a gene match: 5. Taken from the germline V gene (reference sequence), the CDR1 and CDR2 loops are DFQATT and SNEGSKA. The CDR3 covers 15 residues, taking in both the cysteine and the phenylalanine. Only the CDR3 region is kept as DNA, spanning 45 bases read in frame from base 1.